This is a list of T cell receptor beta chains from one sample in a study of OX40 agonist ivuxolimab in advanced cancers. Sequencing used immunoSEQ multiplex PCR; TCRdb keeps in-frame clones, though not all of them. In the table there are more than 65,000 clones, 80% to 85% of which are singletons. Specimen: CD4+ or CD8+ T cells sorted from blood, collected in a trial of the OX40 agonist ivuxolimab. The receptors originated from an adult with an advanced solid tumor such as melanoma, head and neck, liver or kidney cancer. Each CDR3 is given with its conserved first and last residue. D genes are given only for firm matches. Expanded clones are given a class, and other clones once, few, many or no size at all.

D gene	clone size	V gene	J gene	CDR3 length	CDR3 DNA	CDR3 protein
TRBD1	-	TRBV4-1	TRBJ1-2	11	TGCGCCAGCAGCCGAACAGGGGAGTACACCTTC	CASSRTGEYTF
TRBD1	-	TRBV27	TRBJ1-3	17	TGTGCCAGCAGTCCTCGACAGGGGGCCGACTCTGGAAACACCATATATTTT	CASSPRQGADSGNTIYF
-	-	TRBV6-5	TRBJ2-2	14	TGTGCCAGCAGTTACTCGTCAAACACCGGGGAGCTGTTTTTT	CASSYSSNTGELFF
-	few	TRBV7-9	TRBJ2-5	14	TGTGCCAGCAGCATACAGACAGGGAGGGAGACCCAGTACTTC	CASSIQTGRETQYF
-	-	TRBV6-1	TRBJ1-1	13	TGTGCCAGCAGCGGACAGTCAGGAACTGAAGCTTTCTTT	CASSGQSGTEAFF
TRBD2	-	TRBV2	TRBJ2-1	15	TGTGCCAGCAGTGAAAGTAGCGGGAGAGGTAATGAGCAGTTCTTC	CASSESSGRGNEQFF
-	-	TRBV2	TRBJ2-2	16	TGTGCCAGCAGTTCCATGGGGATAGTGAACACCGGGGAGCTGTTTTTT	CASSSMGIVNTGELFF
-	-	TRBV6-6	TRBJ2-1	14	TGTGCCAGCAGTTACCCAGGCGAGTACTCTGAGCAGTTCTTC	CASSYPGEYSEQFF
-	-	TRBV9	TRBJ2-7	16	TGTGCCAGCAGCGTAGACGGGGGCCCCCTAAACTACGAGCAGTACTTC	CASSVDGGPLNYEQYF
-	-	TRBV4-1	TRBJ1-1	16	TGCGCCAGCAGCCAAGATCCGCAGGGTTCGCGGACTGAAGCTTTCTTT	CASSQDPQGSRTEAFF
-	-	TRBV27	TRBJ1-1	15	TGTGCCAGCAGCCCAGGACCCCAGGGTCGCCCTGAAGCTTTCTTT	CASSPGPQGRPEAFF